This T cell receptor (beta chain) was observed in a study of OX40 agonist ivuxolimab in advanced cancers. Looking at the study overall: Ivuxolimab is an agonistic anti-OX40 (CD134) antibody, and patients were treated with it. At doses from 0.01 to 10 mg/kg, patients were given intravenous ivuxolimab every 2 weeks. Hepatocellular carcinoma, melanoma, renal cell or head and neck cancer was diagnosed in the dose-escalation patients. Study conclusions and caveats: Among the lowest peripheral clonal expansion occurred in 0.1-3.0 mg/kg partial responders.

About this clone: Antigen unknown.

The CDR3 length is 15 residues. The V and J ends lost 6 bases and 8 bases respectively, with 22 bases between them. Germline V gene data show CDR1 as ENHRY and CDR2 as SYGVKD. Data came from immunoSEQ multiplex PCR; TCRdb stores just in-frame clones and leaves some out. The sample carries 55,000 or so clones, 88% recorded once. The sample consisted of CD4+ or CD8+ T cells sorted from blood, taken in a trial of the OX40 agonist ivuxolimab. V is TRBV10-3 and J is TRBJ1-2, with TRBD1 as a possible D gene (5 bases). This sequence originates from an adult with an advanced solid tumor such as melanoma, head and neck, liver or kidney cancer. The CDR3 is CAIRRGAYNAGGYTF. In DNA, the CDR3 is TGTGCCATCAGGCGCGGGGCGTACAACGCGGGAGGCTACACCTTC.